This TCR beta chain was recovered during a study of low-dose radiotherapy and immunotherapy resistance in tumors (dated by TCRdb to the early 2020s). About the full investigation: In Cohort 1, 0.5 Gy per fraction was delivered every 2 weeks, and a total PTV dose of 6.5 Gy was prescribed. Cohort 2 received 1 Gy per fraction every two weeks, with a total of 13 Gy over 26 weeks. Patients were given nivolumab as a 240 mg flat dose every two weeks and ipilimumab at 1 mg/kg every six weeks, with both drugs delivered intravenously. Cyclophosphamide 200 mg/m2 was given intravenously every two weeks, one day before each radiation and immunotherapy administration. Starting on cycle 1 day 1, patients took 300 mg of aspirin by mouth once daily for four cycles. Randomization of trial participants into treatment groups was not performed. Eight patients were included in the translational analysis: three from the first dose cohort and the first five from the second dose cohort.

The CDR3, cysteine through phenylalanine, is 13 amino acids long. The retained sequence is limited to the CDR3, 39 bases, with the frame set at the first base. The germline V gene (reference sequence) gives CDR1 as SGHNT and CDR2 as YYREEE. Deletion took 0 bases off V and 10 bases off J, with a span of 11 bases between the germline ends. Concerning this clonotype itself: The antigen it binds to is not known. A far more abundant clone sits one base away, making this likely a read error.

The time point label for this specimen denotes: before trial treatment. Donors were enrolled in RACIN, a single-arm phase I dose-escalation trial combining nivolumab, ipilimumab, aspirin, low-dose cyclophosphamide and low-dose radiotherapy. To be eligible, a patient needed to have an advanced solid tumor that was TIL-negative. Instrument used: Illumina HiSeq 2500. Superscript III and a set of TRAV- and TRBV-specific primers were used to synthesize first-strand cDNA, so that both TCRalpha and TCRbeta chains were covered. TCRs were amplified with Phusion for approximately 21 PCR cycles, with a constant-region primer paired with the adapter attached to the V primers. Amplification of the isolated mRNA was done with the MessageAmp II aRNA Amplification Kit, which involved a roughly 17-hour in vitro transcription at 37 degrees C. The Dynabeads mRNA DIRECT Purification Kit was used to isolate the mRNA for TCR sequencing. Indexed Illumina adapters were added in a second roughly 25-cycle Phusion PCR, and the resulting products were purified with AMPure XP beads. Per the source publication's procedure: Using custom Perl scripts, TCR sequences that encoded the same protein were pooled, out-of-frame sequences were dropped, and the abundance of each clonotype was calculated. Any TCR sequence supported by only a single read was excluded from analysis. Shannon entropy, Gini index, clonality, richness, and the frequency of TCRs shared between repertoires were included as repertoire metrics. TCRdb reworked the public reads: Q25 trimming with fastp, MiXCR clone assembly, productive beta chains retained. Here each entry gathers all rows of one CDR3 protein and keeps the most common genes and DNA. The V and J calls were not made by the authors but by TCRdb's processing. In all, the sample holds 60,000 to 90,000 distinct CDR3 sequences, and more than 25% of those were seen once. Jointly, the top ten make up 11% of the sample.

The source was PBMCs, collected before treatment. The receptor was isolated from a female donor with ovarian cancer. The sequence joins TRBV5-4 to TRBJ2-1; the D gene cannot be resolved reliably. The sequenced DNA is TGTGCCAGCAGCTTGGCTGGGTTGTACGAGCAGTTCTTC. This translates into CASSLAGLYEQFF.